Sequencing of this T cell receptor beta chain was carried out in a study of T cells in women clearing cervical HPV infection. V gave up 4 bases and J gave up 0 bases; unmatched junction bases: 5. The length of the CDR3 is 15 residues. Per germline, CDR1 GTSNPN and CDR2 SVGIG (reference sequence). Prevalent HPV16 infections were excluded; only incident single HPV16 infections included. Overall study results and limits: Timing of associations relative to infection is unclear; T-cell subsets were not isolated.

Libraries were prepared by immunoSEQ multiplex PCR; TCRdb keeps only in-frame clonotypes and omits some of them. The sample table includes some 23,000 clones. Concerning this clone itself: Its cognate antigen is unknown. The observed sequence ends 3 residues before the CDR3 terminus, with the missing tail filled in from the germline J gene.

V usage is TRBV30 and J usage is TRBJ2-7; 11 bases align to TRBD2. The sample comprised blood buffy coat. The origin of this receptor is a woman aged 18-70 years with a cervical HPV16 infection that either progressed to CIN3+ or cleared (not recorded which). The covered CDR3 bases are TGTGCCTGGAACCCTACTAGCGGGAGCTCCTACGAG. Amino acid sequence: CAWNPTSGSSYE. The entire CDR3 sequence reads CAWNPTSGSSYEQYF.